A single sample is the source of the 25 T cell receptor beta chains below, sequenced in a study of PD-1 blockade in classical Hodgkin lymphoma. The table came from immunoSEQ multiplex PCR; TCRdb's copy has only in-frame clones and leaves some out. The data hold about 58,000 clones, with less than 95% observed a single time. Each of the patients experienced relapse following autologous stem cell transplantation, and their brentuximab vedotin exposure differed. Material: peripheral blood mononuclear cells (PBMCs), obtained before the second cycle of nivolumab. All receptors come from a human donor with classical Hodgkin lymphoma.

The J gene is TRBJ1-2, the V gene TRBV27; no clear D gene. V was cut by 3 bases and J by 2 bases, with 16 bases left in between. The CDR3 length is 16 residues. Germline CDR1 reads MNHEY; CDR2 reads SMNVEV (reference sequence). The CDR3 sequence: CASSFVHGRLNYGYTF. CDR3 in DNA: TGTGCCAGCAGTTTTGTGCACGGCAGGTTAAACTATGGCTACACCTTC.

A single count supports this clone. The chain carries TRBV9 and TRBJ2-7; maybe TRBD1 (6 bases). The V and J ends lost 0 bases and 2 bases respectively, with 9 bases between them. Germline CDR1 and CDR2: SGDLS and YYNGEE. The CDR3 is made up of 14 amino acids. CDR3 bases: TGTGCCAGCAGCGTAGGGACAGCTACCTACGAGCAGTACTTC. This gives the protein CASSVGTATYEQYF.

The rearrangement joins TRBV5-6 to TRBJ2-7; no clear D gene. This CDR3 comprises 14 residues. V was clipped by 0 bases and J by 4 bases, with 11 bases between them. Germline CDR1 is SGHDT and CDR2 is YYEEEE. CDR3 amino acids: CASSLAPWPYEQYF. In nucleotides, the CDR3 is TGTGCCAGCAGCTTGGCTCCCTGGCCTTACGAGCAGTACTTC. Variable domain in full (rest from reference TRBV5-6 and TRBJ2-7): DAGVTQSPTHLIKTRGQQVTLRCSPKSGHDTVSWYQQALGQGPQFIFQYYEEEERQRGNFPDRFSGHQFPNYSSELNVNALLLGDSALYLCASSLAPWPYEQYFGPGTRLTVT.

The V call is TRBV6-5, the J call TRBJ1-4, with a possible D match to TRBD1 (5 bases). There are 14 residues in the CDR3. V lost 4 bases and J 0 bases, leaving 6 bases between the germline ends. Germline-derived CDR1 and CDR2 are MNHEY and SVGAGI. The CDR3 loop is CASSSTATNEKLFF. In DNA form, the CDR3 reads TGTGCCAGCAGTTCGACAGCAACTAATGAAAAACTGTTTTTT.

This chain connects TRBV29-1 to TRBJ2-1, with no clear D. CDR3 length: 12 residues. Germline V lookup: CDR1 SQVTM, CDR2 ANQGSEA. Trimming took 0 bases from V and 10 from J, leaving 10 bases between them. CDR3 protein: CSVEELVPEQFF. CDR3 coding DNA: TGCAGCGTTGAAGAATTGGTCCCGGAGCAGTTCTTC.

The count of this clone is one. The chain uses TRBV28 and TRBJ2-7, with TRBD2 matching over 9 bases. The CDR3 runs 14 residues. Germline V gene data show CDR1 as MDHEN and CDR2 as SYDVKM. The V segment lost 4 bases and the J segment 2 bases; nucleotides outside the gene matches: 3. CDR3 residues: CASSSLAGAYEQYF. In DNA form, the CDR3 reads TGTGCCAGCAGTTCCTTAGCGGGGGCCTACGAGCAGTACTTC.

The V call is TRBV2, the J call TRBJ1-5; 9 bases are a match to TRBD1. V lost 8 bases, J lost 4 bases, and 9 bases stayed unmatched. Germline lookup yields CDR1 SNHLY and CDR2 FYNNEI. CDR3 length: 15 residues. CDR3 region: CASDDGTGRNQPQHF. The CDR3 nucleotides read TGTGCCAGCGATGACGGGACAGGGAGGAATCAGCCCCAGCATTTT.

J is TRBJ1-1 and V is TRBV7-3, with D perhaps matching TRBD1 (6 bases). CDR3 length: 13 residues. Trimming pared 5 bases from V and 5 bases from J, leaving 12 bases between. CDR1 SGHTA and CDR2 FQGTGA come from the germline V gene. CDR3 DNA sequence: TGTGCCAGCAGCCTACAGGGCGGGACTGAAGCTTTCTTT. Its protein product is CASSLQGGTEAFF.

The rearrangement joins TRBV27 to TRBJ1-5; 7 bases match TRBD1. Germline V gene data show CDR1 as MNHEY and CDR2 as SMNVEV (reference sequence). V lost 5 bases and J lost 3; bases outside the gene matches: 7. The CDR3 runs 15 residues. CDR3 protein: CASSPGTVHNQPQHF. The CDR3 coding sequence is TGTGCCAGCAGTCCGGGGACAGTCCACAATCAGCCCCAGCATTTT.

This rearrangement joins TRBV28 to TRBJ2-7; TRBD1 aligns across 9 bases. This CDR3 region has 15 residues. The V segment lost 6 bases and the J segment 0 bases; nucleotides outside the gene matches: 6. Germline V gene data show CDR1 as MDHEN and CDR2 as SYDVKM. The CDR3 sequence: CASSPGQGSSYEQYF. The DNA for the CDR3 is TGTGCCAGCAGCCCGGGACAGGGAAGCTCCTACGAGCAGTACTTC.

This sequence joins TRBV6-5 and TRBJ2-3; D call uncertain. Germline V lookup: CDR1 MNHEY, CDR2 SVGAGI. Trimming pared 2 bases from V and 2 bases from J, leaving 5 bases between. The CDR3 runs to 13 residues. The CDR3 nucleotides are TGTGCCAGCAGTTACAGACCCACAGATACGCAGTATTTT. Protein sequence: CASSYRPTDTQYF.

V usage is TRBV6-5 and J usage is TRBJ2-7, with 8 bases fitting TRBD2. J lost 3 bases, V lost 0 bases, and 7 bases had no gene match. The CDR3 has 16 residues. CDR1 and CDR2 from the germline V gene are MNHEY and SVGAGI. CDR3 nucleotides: TGTGCCAGCAGTTACTCGTTAGCGGGGCAGGGCTACGAGCAGTACTTC. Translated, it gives CASSYSLAGQGYEQYF.

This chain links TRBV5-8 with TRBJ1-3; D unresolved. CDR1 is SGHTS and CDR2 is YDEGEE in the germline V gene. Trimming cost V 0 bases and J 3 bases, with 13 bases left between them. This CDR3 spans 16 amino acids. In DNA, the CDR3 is TGTGCCAGCAGCTTGGTACGGGGAGTTGGTGGAAACACCATATATTTT. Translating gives CASSLVRGVGGNTIYF.

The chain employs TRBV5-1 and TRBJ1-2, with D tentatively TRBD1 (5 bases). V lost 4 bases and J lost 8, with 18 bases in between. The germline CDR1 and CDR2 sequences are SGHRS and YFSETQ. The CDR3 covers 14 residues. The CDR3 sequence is CASSPQRGEEGYTF. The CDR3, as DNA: TGCGCCAGCAGCCCCCAACGAGGGGAGGAAGGCTACACCTTC.

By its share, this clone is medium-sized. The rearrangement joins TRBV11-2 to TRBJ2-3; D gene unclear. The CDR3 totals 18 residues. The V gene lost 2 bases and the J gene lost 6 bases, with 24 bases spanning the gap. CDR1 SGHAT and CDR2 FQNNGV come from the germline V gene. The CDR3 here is CASSLKVGDPLPADTQYF. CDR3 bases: TGTGCCAGCAGCTTAAAGGTTGGCGACCCCCTCCCCGCGGATACGCAGTATTTT.

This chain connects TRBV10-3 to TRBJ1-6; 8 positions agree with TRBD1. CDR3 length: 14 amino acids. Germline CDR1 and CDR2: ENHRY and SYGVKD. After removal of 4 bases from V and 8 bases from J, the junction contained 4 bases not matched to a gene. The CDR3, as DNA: TGTGCCATCAGTGTTCAGGGACAGGATTCACCCCTCCACTTT. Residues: CAISVQGQDSPLHF.

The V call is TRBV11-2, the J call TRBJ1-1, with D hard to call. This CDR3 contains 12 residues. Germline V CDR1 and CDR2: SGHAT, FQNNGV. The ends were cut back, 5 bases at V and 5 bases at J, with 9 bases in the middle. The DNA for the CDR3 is TGTGCCAGCAGCCCAGGTGGGACTGAAGCTTTCTTT. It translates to CASSPGGTEAFF.

This CDR3 reads CASSVGGQGWNEKLFF. The DNA for the CDR3 is TGTGCCAGCAGCGTAGGGGGACAGGGCTGGAATGAAAAACTGTTTTTT. The chain combines TRBV9 with TRBJ1-4; 9 bases agree with TRBD1. The J segment lost 5 bases and the V segment lost 0 bases, leaving 5 bases of the junction unmatched. This CDR3 is 16 amino acids long. Germline CDR1 is SGDLS and CDR2 is YYNGEE.

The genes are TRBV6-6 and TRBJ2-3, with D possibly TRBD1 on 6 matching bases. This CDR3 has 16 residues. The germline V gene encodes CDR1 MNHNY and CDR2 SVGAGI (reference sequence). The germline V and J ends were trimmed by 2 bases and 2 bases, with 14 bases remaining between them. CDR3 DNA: TGTGCCAGCAGTTACGGGGGCCCGACCTCCACAGATACGCAGTATTTT. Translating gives CASSYGGPTSTDTQYF.

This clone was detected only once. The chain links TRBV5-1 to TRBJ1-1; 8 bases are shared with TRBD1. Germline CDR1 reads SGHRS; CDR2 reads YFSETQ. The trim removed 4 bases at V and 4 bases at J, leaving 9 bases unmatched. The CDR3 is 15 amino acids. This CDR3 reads CASSSGPDRATEAFF. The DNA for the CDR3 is TGCGCCAGCAGCAGTGGGCCGGACAGGGCCACTGAAGCTTTCTTT.

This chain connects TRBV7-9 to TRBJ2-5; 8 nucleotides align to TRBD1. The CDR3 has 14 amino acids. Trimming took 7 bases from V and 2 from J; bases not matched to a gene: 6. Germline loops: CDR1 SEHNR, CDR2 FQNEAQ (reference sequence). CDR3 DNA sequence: TGTGCCAGCATTCTGGACAGGGCACAAGAGACCCAGTACTTC. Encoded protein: CASILDRAQETQYF. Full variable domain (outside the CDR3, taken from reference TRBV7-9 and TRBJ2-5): DTGVSQNPRHKITKRGQNVTFRCDPISEHNRLYWYRQTLGQGPEFLTYFQNEAQLEKSRLLSDRFSAERPKGSFSTLEIQRTEQGDSAMYLCASILDRAQETQYFGPGTRLLVL.

DNA for the CDR3: TGTGCCTGGAGTATACAGGGGGCCTATGGCTACACCTTC. As protein: CAWSIQGAYGYTF. The rearrangement joins TRBV30 to TRBJ1-2, with 9 bases that match TRBD1. This CDR3 region has 13 residues. The V segment lost 2 bases and the J segment 4 bases; nucleotides outside the gene matches: 2. CDR1 is GTSNPN and CDR2 is SVGIG in the germline V gene (reference sequence). Looking up the rest from reference TRBV30 and TRBJ1-2 gives the full variable domain: SQTIHQWPATLVQPVGSPLSLECTVEGTSNPNLYWYRQAAGRGLQLLFYSVGIGQISSEVPQNLSASRPQDRQFILSSKKLLLSDSGFYLCAWSIQGAYGYTFGSGTRLTVV.

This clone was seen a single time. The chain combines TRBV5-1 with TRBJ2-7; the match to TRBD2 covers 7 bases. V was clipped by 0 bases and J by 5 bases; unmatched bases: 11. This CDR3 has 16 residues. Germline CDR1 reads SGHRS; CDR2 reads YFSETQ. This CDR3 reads CASSLGPGTNRHEQYF. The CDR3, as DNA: TGCGCCAGCAGCTTGGGTCCCGGGACTAACAGACACGAGCAGTACTTC.

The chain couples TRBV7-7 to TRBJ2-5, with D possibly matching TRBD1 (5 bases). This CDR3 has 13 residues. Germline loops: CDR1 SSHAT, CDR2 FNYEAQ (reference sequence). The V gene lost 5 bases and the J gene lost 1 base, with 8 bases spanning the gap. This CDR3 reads CASSRDSQETQYF. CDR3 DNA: TGTGCCAGCAGCCGAGACAGCCAAGAGACCCAGTACTTC.

This CDR3 reads CASSGEENQPQHF. The DNA of the CDR3 is TGTGCCAGCAGCGGAGAGGAGAATCAGCCCCAGCATTTT. The chain employs TRBV9 and TRBJ1-5, with D uncertain. This CDR3 is built from 13 residues. The V end lost 3 bases, the J end lost 4 bases, and 8 bases lay between the germline ends. Per germline, CDR1 SGDLS and CDR2 YYNGEE.